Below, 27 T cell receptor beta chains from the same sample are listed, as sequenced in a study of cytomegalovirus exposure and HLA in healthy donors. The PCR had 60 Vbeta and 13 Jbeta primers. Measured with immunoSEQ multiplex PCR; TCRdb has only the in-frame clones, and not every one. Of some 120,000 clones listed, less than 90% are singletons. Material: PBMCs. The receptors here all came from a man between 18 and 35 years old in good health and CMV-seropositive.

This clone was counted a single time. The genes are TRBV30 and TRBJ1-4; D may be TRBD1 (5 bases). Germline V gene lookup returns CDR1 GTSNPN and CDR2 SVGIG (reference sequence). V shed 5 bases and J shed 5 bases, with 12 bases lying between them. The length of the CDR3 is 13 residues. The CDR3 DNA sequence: TGTGCCTGGGGGGCCCCCTTGAATGAAAAACTGTTTTTT. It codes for CAWGAPLNEKLFF. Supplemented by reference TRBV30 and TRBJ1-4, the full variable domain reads SQTIHQWPATLVQPVGSPLSLECTVEGTSNPNLYWYRQAAGRGLQLLFYSVGIGQISSEVPQNLSASRPQDRQFILSSKKLLLSDSGFYLCAWGAPLNEKLFFGSGTQLSVL.

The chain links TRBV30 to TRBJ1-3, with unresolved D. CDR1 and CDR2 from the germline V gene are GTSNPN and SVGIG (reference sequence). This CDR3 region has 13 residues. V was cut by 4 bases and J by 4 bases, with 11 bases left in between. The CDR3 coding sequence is TGTGCCTGGAAGCCAAACGGGGGAAACACCATATATTTT. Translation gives CAWKPNGGNTIYF.

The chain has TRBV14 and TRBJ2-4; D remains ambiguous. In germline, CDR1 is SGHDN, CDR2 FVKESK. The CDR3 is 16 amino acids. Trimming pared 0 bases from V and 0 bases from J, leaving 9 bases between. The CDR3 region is CASSQERELAKNIQYF. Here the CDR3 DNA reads TGTGCCAGCAGCCAAGAGAGAGAACTAGCCAAAAACATTCAGTACTTC.

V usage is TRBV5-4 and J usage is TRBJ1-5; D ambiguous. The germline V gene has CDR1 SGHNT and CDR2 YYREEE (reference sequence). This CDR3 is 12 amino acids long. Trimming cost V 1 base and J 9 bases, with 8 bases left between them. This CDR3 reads CASSLIGGPQHF. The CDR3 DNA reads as TGTGCCAGCAGCTTGATCGGCGGGCCCCAGCATTTT.

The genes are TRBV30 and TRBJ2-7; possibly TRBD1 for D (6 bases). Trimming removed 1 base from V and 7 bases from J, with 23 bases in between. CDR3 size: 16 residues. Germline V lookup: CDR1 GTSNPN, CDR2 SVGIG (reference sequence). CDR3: CAWSASAWGTLDEQYF. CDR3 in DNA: TGTGCCTGGAGTGCCTCCGCGTGGGGGACACTGGATGAGCAGTACTTC.

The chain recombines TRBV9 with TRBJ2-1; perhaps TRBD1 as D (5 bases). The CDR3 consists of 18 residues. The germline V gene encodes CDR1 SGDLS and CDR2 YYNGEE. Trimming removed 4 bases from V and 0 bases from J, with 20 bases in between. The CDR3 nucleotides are TGTGCCAGCAGCCCCCGTACTTATTTCAGGGACTCCTACAATGAGCAGTTCTTC. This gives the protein CASSPRTYFRDSYNEQFF.

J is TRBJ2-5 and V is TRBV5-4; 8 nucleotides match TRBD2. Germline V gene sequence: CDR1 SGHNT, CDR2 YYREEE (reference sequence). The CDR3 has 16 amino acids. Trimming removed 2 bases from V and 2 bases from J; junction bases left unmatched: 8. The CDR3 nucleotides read TGTGCCAGCAGCTTACCCAGCGGGGGTCAGCAAGAGACCCAGTACTTC. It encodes CASSLPSGGQQETQYF. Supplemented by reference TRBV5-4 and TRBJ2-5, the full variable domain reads ETGVTQSPTHLIKTRGQQVTLRCSSQSGHNTVSWYQQALGQGPQFIFQYYREEENGRGNFPPRFSGLQFPNYSSELNVNALELDDSALYLCASSLPSGGQQETQYFGPGTRLLVL.

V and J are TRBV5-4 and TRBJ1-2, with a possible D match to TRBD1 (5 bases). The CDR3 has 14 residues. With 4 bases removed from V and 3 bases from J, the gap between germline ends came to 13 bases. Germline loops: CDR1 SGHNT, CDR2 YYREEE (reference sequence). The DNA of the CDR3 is TGTGCCAGCAGCACTAAGGGGTCCTACTATGGCTACACCTTC. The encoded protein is CASSTKGSYYGYTF.

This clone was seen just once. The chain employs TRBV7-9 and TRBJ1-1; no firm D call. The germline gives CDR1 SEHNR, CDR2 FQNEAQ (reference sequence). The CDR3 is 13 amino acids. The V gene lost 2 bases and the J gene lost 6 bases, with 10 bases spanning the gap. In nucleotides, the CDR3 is TGTGCCAGCAGCTTACCAGGTTCCCCTGAAGCTTTCTTT. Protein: CASSLPGSPEAFF.

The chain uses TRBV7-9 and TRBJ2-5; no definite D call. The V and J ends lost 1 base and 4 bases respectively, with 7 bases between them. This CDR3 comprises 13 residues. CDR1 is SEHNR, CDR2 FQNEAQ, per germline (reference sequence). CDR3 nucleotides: TGTGCCAGCAGCTTAGGGGCATCAGAGACCCAGTACTTC. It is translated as CASSLGASETQYF.

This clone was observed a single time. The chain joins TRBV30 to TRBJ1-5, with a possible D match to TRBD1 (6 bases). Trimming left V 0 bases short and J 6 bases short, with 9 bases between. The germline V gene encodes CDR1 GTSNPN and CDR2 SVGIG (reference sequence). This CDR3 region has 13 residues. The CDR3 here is CAWSVKGVQPQHF. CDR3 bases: TGTGCCTGGAGTGTGAAGGGGGTTCAGCCCCAGCATTTT.

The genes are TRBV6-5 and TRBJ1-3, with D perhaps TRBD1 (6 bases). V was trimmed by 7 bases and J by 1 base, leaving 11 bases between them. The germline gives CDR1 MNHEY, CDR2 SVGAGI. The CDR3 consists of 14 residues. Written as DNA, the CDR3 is TGTGCCAGCACACGCGGACAGTCTGGAAACACCATATATTTT. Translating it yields CASTRGQSGNTIYF.

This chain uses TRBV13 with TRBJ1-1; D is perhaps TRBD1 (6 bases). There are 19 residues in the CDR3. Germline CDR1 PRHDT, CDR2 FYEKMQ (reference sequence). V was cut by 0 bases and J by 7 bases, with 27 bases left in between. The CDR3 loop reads CASSLGLLGGSREVIEAFF. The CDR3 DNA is TGTGCCAGCAGCTTAGGCTTGTTAGGGGGAAGTCGGGAAGTCATTGAAGCTTTCTTT. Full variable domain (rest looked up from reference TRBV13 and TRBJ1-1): AAGVIQSPRHLIKEKRETATLKCYPIPRHDTVYWYQQGPGQDPQFLISFYEKMQSDKGSIPDRFSAQQFSDYHSELNMSSLELGDSALYFCASSLGLLGGSREVIEAFFGQGTRLTVV.

CDR3 region: CASSLGQIQETQYF. The CDR3 DNA follows: TGTGCCAGTAGTCTAGGTCAGATCCAAGAGACCCAGTACTTC. This sequence joins TRBV19 and TRBJ2-5, with D uncertain. Germline CDR1 reads LNHDA; CDR2 reads SQIVND (reference sequence). V was clipped by 5 bases and J by 1 base, with 11 bases between them. The CDR3 sequence is 14 residues long.

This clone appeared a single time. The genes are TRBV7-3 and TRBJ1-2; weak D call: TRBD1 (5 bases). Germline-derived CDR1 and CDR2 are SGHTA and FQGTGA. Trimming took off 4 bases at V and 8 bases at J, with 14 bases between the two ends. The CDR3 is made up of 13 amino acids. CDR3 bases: TGTGCCAGCAGCTACGGGGGGATCTCGGGCTACACCTTC. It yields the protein CASSYGGISGYTF.

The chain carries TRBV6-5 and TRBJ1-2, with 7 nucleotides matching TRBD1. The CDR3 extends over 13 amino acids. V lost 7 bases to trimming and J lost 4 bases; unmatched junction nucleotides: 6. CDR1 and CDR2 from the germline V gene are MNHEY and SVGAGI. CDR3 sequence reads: CASIPGQPYGYTF. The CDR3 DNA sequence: TGTGCCAGCATCCCGGGACAGCCCTATGGCTACACCTTC.

CDR3 nucleotides: TGTGCCAGCAGTTTCCGTCCCTCCTACGAGCAGTACTTC. Translation: CASSFRPSYEQYF. J is TRBJ2-7 and V is TRBV27; D is ambiguous. The germline gives CDR1 MNHEY, CDR2 SMNVEV (reference sequence). This CDR3 has 13 amino acids. V was clipped by 3 bases and J by 0 bases, with 6 bases between them.

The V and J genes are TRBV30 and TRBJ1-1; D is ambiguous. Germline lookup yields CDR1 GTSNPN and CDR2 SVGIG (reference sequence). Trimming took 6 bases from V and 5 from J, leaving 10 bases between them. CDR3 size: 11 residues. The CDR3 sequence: CACGRGTEAFF. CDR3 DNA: TGTGCCTGTGGACGAGGGACTGAAGCTTTCTTT.

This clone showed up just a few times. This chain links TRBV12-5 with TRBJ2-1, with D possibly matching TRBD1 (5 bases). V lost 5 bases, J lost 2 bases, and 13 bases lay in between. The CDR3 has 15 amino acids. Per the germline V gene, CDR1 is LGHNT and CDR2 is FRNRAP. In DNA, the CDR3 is TGTGCTAGTGGTACCACGTGGGGCCCCTACAATGAGCAGTTCTTC. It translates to CASGTTWGPYNEQFF.

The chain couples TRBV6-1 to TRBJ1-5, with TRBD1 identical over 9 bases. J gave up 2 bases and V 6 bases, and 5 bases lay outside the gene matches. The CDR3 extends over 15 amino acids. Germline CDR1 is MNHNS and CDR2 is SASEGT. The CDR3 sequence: CASRTGGLGNQPQHF. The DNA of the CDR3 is TGTGCCAGCAGAACAGGGGGCTTAGGCAATCAGCCCCAGCATTTT.

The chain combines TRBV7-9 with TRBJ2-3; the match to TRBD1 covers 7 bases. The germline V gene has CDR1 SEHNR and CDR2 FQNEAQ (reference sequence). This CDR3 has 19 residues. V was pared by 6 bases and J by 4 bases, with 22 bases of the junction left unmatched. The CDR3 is CASSNLWGSRQGVADTQYF. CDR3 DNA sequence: TGTGCCAGCAGTAATTTATGGGGGTCTCGGCAGGGGGTCGCAGATACGCAGTATTTT.

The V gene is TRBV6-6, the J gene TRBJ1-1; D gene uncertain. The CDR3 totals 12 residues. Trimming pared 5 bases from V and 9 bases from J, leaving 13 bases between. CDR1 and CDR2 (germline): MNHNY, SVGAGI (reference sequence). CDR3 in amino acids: CASSPRGEQAFF. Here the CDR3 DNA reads TGTGCCAGCAGTCCCCGGGGTGAGCAAGCTTTCTTT.

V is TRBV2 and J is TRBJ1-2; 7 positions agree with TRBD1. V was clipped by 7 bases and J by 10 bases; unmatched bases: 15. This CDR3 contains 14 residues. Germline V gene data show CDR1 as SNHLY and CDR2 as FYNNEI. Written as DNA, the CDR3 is TGTGCCAGCACCTCCGGGACAGCCGGGGTGCCCTACACCTTC. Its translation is CASTSGTAGVPYTF.

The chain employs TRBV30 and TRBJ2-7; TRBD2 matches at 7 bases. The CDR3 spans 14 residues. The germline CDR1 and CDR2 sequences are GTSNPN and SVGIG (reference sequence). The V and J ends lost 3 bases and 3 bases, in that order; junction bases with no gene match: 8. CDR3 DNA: TGTGCCTGGAGGAGGGCTAGCGGACGCTACGAGCAGTACTTC. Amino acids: CAWRRASGRYEQYF.

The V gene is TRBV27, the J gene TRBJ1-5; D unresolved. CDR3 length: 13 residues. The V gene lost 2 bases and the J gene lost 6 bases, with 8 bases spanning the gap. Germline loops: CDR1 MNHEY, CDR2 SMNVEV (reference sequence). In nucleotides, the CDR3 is TGTGCCAGCAGTTTAGCGTTTAGTCAGCCCCAGCATTTT. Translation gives CASSLAFSQPQHF.

The CDR3 here is CASSPGTALYEQYF. DNA for the CDR3: TGTGCCAGCAGTCCAGGGACAGCACTATACGAGCAGTACTTC. The V call is TRBV27, the J call TRBJ2-7; 7 bases map to TRBD1. CDR1 is MNHEY, CDR2 SMNVEV, per germline (reference sequence). The V gene end was trimmed by 5 bases and the J gene end by 4 bases; junction bases not matched to a gene: 8. The CDR3 consists of 14 residues.

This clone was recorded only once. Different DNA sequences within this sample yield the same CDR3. CDR3 protein: CASSVAEGSGEKLFF. The DNA of the CDR3 is TGTGCCAGCAGCGTAGCGGAGGGATCAGGGGAAAAACTGTTTTTT. The chain is built from TRBV9 and TRBJ1-4, with D perhaps matching TRBD1 (5 bases). In germline, CDR1 is SGDLS, CDR2 YYNGEE. The germline V and J ends were trimmed by 0 bases and 8 bases, with 14 bases remaining between them. This CDR3 has 15 residues. The whole variable domain, filled in from reference TRBV9 and TRBJ1-4, reads DSGVTQTPKHLITATGQRVTLRCSPRSGDLSVYWYQQSLDQGLQFLIQYYNGEERAKGNILERFSAQQFPDLHSELNLSSLELGDSALYFCASSVAEGSGEKLFFGSGTQLSVL.